The TCR beta chain described here comes from a study of technical replicates of blood from four donors. Libraries were prepared by immunoSEQ multiplex PCR; TCRdb keeps only in-frame clonotypes and omits some of them. Of 75,000 to 95,000 clones detected, about nine tenths appear once; the ten largest clones hold about 0.26%. CDR1 is SGHAT, CDR2 FQNNGV, per germline. The length of the CDR3 is 13 residues. V shed 6 bases and J shed 2 bases, with 11 bases lying between them. This receptor was identified in a human donor in good health. Sequencing input: T cells isolated from PBMCs. The rearrangement links TRBV11-2 to TRBJ2-7, with a possible D match to TRBD1 (5 bases). In nucleotides, the CDR3 is TGTGCCAGCAGAGGTGAAGGGGCCTACGAGCAGTACTTC. It translates to CASRGEGAYEQYF.